These T cell receptor beta chains were read from a single sample in a study of siplizumab effects on memory and regulatory T cells. Sequencing used immunoSEQ multiplex PCR; TCRdb keeps in-frame clones, though not all of them. The profile covers 90,000 to 110,000 clones, with about 92% appearing a single time and 0.75% taken by the ten largest. Sequencing used Tregs sorted from blood. These receptors all stem from a human donor in good health. CDR3s include the opening cysteine and the closing phenylalanine or tryptophan. D genes are given only for firm matches. The size entry is marked missing in some rows and otherwise reads once, few, many or a size class.

-	TRBV6-6	-	TRBJ2-1	CASRRSSEQFF	TGTGCCAGCAGGAGGTCTAGTGAGCAGTTCTTC
TRBD1	TRBV11-3	-	TRBJ2-3	CASSLGQGADTQYF	TGTGCCAGCAGCTTGGGACAGGGTGCAGATACGCAGTATTTT
TRBD2	TRBV6-1	-	TRBJ2-5	CASTPGRGRRETQYF	TGTGCCAGCACCCCAGGGAGGGGCCGAAGAGAGACCCAGTACTTC
-	TRBV5-4	-	TRBJ2-1	CASSFSGGPYNEQFF	TGTGCCAGCAGCTTCAGCGGTGGCCCCTACAATGAGCAGTTCTTC
TRBD1	TRBV5-1	once	TRBJ2-5	CASSFLSGTGGTETQYF	TGCGCCAGCAGCTTCCTATCCGGGACAGGGGGAACAGAGACCCAGTACTTC
TRBD2	TRBV5-4	-	TRBJ2-1	CARGQRESDEQFF	TGTGCCCGGGGGCAGCGGGAGTCGGATGAGCAGTTCTTC
-	TRBV4-1	-	TRBJ1-4	CASSPRVATNEKLFF	TGCGCCAGCAGCCCACGAGTTGCAACTAATGAAAAACTGTTTTTT
-	TRBV6-1	-	TRBJ2-7	CASSAQIRGISYEQYF	TGTGCCAGCAGTGCCCAGATCCGCGGGATCTCCTACGAGCAGTACTTC
-	TRBV5-1	-	TRBJ2-6	CASSLENRSGANVLTF	TGCGCCAGCAGCTTGGAAAATCGCTCTGGGGCCAACGTCCTGACTTTC
-	TRBV27	-	TRBJ2-7	CASSFRGAAYEQYF	TGTGCCAGCAGTTTTCGGGGGGCGGCCTACGAGCAGTACTTC
TRBD2	TRBV10-3	-	TRBJ2-7	CAISKPTSGSYEQYF	TGTGCCATCAGTAAACCGACTAGCGGGTCCTACGAGCAGTACTTC
-	TRBV6-1	-	TRBJ1-1	CATMRLRGAFF	TGTGCCACTATGAGGTTGAGAGGGGCTTTCTTT
-	TRBV5-1	-	TRBJ1-1	CASSFLGGNTEAFF	TGCGCCAGCAGCTTCCTCGGGGGGAACACTGAAGCTTTCTTT
-	TRBV5-4	-	TRBJ2-7	CASSLGVAVTYEQYF	TGTGCCAGCAGCTTGGGAGTGGCGGTTACCTACGAGCAGTACTTC
-	TRBV11-2	once	TRBJ2-5	CASSLGSQGQETQYF	TGTGCCAGCAGCTTAGGGTCTCAGGGCCAAGAGACCCAGTACTTC
-	TRBV6-9	-	TRBJ2-7	CASSFIGVTHEQYF	TGTGCCAGCAGTTTTATAGGGGTAACACACGAGCAGTACTTC
-	TRBV7-8	-	TRBJ2-3	CASTPIRSTDTQYF	TGTGCCAGCACCCCCATCAGGAGCACAGATACGCAGTATTTT
-	TRBV19	few	TRBJ1-5	CASRNSNQPQHF	TGTGCCAGTAGGAATAGCAATCAGCCCCAGCATTTT
-	TRBV6-5	-	TRBJ1-4	CASSLRGANEKLFF	TGTGCCAGCAGTCTCAGGGGCGCGAATGAAAAACTGTTTTTT
-	TRBV6-1	-	TRBJ1-1	CASSRTQGTEAFF	TGTGCCAGCAGCCGAACACAGGGCACTGAAGCTTTCTTT
-	TRBV5-1	few	TRBJ2-7	CASSLQGYEQYF	TGCGCCAGCAGCTTGCAGGGCTACGAGCAGTACTTC
-	TRBV27	-	TRBJ2-4	CASSAAGLAKNIQYF	TGTGCCAGCAGCGCCGCGGGCCTAGCCAAAAACATTCAGTACTTC
TRBD2	TRBV7-9	-	TRBJ2-2	CASSGEAGAGGELFF	TGTGCCAGCAGCGGGGAAGCGGGGGCAGGCGGGGAGCTGTTTTTT
-	TRBV11-2	-	TRBJ2-5	CASSLMVPQETQYF	TGTGCCAGCAGCTTAATGGTACCCCAAGAGACCCAGTACTTC
TRBD1	TRBV6-5	-	TRBJ2-2	CASSPGTANTGELFF	TGTGCCAGCAGTCCCGGGACAGCTAACACCGGGGAGCTGTTTTTT
-	TRBV4-1	-	TRBJ2-7	CASSQEGVEQYF	TGCGCCAGCAGCCAGGAGGGGGTCGAGCAGTACTTC
-	TRBV5-4	-	TRBJ1-2	CASSPGRGGYGYTF	TGTGCCAGCAGCCCCGGGAGAGGGGGTTATGGCTACACCTTC
-	TRBV10-3	-	TRBJ2-5	CAISAGDRLQETQYF	TGTGCCATCAGTGCGGGGGATAGACTACAAGAGACCCAGTACTTC
TRBD1	TRBV12-5	few	TRBJ1-1	CASGLATGDAEAFF	TGTGCTAGTGGTTTGGCTACAGGGGATGCTGAAGCTTTCTTT
TRBD1	TRBV2	-	TRBJ2-1	CASSQGEGAYNEQFF	TGTGCCAGCAGTCAGGGGGAAGGAGCCTACAATGAGCAGTTCTTC
TRBD1	TRBV7-2	-	TRBJ1-6	CASRSGTGSSYNSPLHF	TGTGCCAGCAGGTCCGGGACAGGGAGCTCCTATAATTCACCCCTCCACTTT
-	TRBV6-9	-	TRBJ1-2	CASRLRGGYTF	TGTGCCAGCAGGCTCAGGGGTGGCTACACCTTC
-	TRBV19	-	TRBJ1-5	CASRDYSNQPQHF	TGTGCCAGCCGGGATTATAGCAATCAGCCCCAGCATTTT
-	TRBV11-1	-	TRBJ1-1	CASSDRFVNTEAFF	TGTGCCAGCAGCGACCGGTTTGTGAACACTGAAGCTTTCTTT
TRBD2	TRBV30	few	TRBJ2-7	CAWSAPPRLAATYEQYF	TGTGCCTGGAGTGCGCCACCCAGACTAGCGGCGACCTACGAGCAGTACTTC
-	TRBV11-3	-	TRBJ2-2	CASSLTDSIGELFF	TGTGCCAGCAGCTTAACGGACAGCATCGGGGAGCTGTTTTTT
-	TRBV4-2	once	TRBJ2-1	CASTSSSVYNEQFF	TGTGCCAGCACGTCCTCTAGTGTGTACAATGAGCAGTTCTTC
TRBD1	TRBV19	-	TRBJ2-5	CASSRQGNQETQYF	TGTGCCAGTAGTCGACAGGGCAACCAAGAGACCCAGTACTTC
-	TRBV7-3	-	TRBJ2-2	CASSPRAVNTGELFF	TGTGCCAGCAGCCCCCGTGCGGTAAACACCGGGGAGCTGTTTTTT
TRBD2	TRBV6-1	-	TRBJ2-4	CASSAKTSGMGAAKNIQYF	TGTGCCAGCAGTGCCAAGACTAGCGGGATGGGGGCAGCCAAAAACATTCAGTACTTC
-	TRBV27	-	TRBJ1-3	CASSPRGISGNTIYF	TGTGCCAGCAGTCCTCGGGGGATCTCTGGAAACACCATATATTTT
TRBD2	TRBV5-8	-	TRBJ2-7	CASSPPGLADMEQYF	TGTGCCAGCAGCCCTCCGGGACTAGCGGATATGGAGCAGTACTTC
-	TRBV7-8	-	TRBJ1-1	CASSFLSAGNTEAFF	TGTGCCAGCAGCTTTTTATCGGCCGGTAACACTGAAGCTTTCTTT
TRBD2	TRBV6-1	-	TRBJ2-5	CASSEALTSGGPRETQYF	TGTGCCAGCAGTGAAGCGCTTACTAGCGGGGGCCCCCGGGAGACCCAGTACTTC
-	TRBV6-1	-	TRBJ1-2	CASRYNWGVPYTF	TGTGCCAGCAGATACAATTGGGGGGTGCCCTACACCTTC
TRBD1	TRBV5-1	-	TRBJ2-1	CASSGTVYNEQFF	TGCGCCAGCAGCGGGACAGTCTACAATGAGCAGTTCTTC
-	TRBV10-3	-	TRBJ2-5	CAISSGGRETQYF	TGTGCCATCAGCAGCGGAGGACGGGAGACCCAGTACTTC
-	TRBV19	-	TRBJ2-2	CATRWVLNTGELFF	TGTGCCACCCGGTGGGTTTTGAACACCGGGGAGCTGTTTTTT
TRBD2	TRBV10-3	-	TRBJ2-3	CATKGLADSTDTQYF	TGTGCCACCAAGGGACTAGCGGACTCCACAGATACGCAGTATTTT
-	TRBV7-9	-	TRBJ2-3	CASSLGDLTQYF	TGTGCCAGCAGCTTAGGGGACCTTACGCAGTATTTT
-	TRBV7-8	-	TRBJ1-5	CASSSGPSSRITNQPQHF	TGTGCCAGCAGTTCGGGCCCGAGCTCACGCATCACAAATCAGCCCCAGCATTTT